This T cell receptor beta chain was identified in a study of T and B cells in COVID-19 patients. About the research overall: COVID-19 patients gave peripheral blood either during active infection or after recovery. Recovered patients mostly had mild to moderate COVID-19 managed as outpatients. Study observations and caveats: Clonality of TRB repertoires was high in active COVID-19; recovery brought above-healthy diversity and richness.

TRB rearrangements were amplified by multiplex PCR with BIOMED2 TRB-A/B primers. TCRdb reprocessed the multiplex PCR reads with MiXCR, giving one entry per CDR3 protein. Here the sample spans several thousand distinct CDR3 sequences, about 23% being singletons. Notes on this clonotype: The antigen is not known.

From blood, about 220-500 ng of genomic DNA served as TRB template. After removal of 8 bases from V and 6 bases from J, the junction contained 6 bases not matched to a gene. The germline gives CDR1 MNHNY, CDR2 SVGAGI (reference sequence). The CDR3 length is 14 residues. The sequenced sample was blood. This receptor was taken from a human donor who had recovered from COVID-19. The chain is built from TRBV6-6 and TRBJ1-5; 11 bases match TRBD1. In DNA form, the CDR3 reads TGTGCCAGCTCAGGGGGACAGGGGGGTCAGCCCCAGCATTTT. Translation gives CASSGGQGGQPQHF.